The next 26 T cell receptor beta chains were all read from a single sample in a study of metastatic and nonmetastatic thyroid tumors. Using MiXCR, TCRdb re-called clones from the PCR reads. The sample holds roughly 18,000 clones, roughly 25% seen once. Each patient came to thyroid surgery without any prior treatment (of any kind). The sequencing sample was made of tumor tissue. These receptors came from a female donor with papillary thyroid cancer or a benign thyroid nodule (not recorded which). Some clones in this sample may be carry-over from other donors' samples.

The chain's CDR3 is CASSPGLAPYEQYF. CDR3 nucleotides: TGTGCCAGCAGCCCGGGACTAGCCCCCTACGAGCAGTACTTC. The chain is built from TRBV7-2 and TRBJ2-7; the match to TRBD2 covers 9 bases. From germline, CDR1 is SGHTA and CDR2 FQGNSA. V lost 5 bases and J lost 2; bases outside the gene matches: 4. The CDR3 extends over 14 amino acids.

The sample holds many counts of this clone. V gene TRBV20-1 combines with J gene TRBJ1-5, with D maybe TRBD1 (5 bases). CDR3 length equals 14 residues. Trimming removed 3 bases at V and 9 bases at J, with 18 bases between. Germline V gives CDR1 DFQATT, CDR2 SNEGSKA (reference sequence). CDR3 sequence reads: CSASSRNPRGPQHF. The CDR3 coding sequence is TGCAGTGCTAGTTCGCGGAATCCGAGGGGGCCCCAGCATTTT.

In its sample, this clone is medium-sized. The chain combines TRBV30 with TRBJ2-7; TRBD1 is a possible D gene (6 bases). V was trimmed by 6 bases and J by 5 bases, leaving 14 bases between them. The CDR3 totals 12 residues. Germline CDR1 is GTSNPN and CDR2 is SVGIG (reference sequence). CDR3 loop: CACHKTGDEQYF. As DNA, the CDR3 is TGTGCCTGCCACAAGACAGGAGACGAGCAGTACTTC.

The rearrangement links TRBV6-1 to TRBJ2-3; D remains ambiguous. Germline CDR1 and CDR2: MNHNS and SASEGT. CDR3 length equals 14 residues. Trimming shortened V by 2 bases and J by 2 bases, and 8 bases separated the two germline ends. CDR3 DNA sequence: TGTGCCAGCAGTGAACGCAACCCCACAGATACGCAGTATTTT. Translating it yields CASSERNPTDTQYF.

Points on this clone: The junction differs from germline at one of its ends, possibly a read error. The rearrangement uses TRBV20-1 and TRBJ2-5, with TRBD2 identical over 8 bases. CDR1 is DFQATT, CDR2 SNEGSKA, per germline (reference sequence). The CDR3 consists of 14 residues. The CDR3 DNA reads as TGCAGTGCCACCCAGCGGGAGTACCAAGAGAACCAGTACTTC. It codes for CSATQREYQENQYF.

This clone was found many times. The CDR3 spells CASSPGTGAPYEQYF. CDR3 sequence (DNA): TGCGCCAGCAGCCCGGGAACAGGGGCCCCCTACGAGCAGTACTTC. This chain connects TRBV5-1 to TRBJ2-7; the match to TRBD1 covers 7 bases. This CDR3 comprises 15 residues. The J segment lost 2 bases and the V segment lost 4 bases, leaving 9 bases of the junction unmatched. Per the germline V gene, CDR1 is SGHRS and CDR2 is YFSETQ.

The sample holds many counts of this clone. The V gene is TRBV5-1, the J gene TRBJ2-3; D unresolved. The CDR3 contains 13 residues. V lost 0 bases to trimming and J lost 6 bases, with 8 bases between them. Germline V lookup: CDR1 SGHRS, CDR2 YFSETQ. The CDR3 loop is CASSLADRDTQYF. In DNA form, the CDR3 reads TGCGCCAGCAGCTTGGCCGACCGGGATACGCAGTATTTT.

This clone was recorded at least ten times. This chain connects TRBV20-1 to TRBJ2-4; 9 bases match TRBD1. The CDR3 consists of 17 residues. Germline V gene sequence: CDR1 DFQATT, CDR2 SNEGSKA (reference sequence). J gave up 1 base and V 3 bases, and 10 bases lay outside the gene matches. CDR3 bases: TGCAGTGCTAGCCCCATACTCGGGACAGGGGCCAAAAACATTCAGTACTTC. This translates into CSASPILGTGAKNIQYF.

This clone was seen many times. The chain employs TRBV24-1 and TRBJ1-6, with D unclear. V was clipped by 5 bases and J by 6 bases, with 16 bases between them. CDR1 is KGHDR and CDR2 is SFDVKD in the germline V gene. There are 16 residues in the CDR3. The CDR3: CATSGPGVGFNSPLHF. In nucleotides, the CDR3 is TGTGCCACCAGTGGTCCGGGAGTTGGATTTAATTCACCCCTCCACTTT.

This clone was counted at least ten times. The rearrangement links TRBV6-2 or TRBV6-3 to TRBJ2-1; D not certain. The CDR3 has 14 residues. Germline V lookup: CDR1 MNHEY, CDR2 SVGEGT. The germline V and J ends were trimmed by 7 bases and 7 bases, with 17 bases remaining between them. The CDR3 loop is CASIGPSSRNEQFF. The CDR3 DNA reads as TGTGCCAGCATAGGACCTTCATCCCGGAATGAGCAGTTCTTC.

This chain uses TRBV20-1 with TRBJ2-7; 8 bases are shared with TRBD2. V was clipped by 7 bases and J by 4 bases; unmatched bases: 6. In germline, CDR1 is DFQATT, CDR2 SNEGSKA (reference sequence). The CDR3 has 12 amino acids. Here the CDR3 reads CSVERGYYEQYF. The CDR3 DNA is TGCAGTGTCGAGCGGGGGTATTACGAGCAGTACTTC.

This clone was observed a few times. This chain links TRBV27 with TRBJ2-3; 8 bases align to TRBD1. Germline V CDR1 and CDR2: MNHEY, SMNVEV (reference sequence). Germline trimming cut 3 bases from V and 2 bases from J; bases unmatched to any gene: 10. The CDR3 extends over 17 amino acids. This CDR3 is CASSFTRTGKFTDTQYF. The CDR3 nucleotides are TGTGCCAGCAGTTTTACCCGGACAGGGAAATTCACAGATACGCAGTATTTT.

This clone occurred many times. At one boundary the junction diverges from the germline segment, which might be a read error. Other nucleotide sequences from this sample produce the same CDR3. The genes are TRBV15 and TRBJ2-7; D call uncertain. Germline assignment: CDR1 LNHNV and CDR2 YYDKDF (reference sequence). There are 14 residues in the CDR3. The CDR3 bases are TGTACCACCAGCCGGACCAGGAGATCTGACGAGCAGTACTTC. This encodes CTTSRTRRSDEQYF.

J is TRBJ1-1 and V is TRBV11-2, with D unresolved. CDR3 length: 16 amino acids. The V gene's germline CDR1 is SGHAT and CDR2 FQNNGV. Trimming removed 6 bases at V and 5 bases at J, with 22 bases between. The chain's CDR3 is CASRDGTVSRWTEAFF. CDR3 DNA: TGTGCCAGCAGGGATGGCACAGTAAGTCGATGGACTGAAGCTTTCTTT.

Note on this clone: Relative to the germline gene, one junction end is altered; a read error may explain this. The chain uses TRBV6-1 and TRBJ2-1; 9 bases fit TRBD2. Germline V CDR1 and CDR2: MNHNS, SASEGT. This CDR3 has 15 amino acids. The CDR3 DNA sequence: TGTGCCAGCAGACTAGGGCTAGCGGGGAACAATGAGCAGTCCTTC. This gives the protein CASRLGLAGNNEQSF.

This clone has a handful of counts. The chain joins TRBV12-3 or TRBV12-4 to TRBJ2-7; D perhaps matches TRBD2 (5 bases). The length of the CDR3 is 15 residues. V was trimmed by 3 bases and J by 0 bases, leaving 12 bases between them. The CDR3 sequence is CASSFSMGSSYEQYF. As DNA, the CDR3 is TGTGCCAGCAGTTTCTCCATGGGGAGCTCCTACGAGCAGTACTTC.

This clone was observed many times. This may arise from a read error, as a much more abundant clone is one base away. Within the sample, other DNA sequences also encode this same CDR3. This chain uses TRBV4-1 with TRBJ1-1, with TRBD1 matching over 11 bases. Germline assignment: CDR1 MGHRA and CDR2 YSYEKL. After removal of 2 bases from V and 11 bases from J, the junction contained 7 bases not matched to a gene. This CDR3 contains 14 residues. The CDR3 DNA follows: TGCGCCAGCAGCCAACCTGGACAGGGGGCTAAGGCTTTCTTT. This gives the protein CASSQPGQGAKAFF.

This chain's CDR3 is CASSLGLAWGNEQFF. The CDR3 DNA is TGCGCCAGCAGCTTGGGACTAGCGTGGGGCAATGAGCAGTTCTTC. The rearrangement joins TRBV5-1 to TRBJ2-1; 8 bases align to TRBD2. The V gene end was trimmed by 0 bases and the J gene end by 6 bases; junction bases not matched to a gene: 5. Germline loops: CDR1 SGHRS, CDR2 YFSETQ. CDR3 size: 15 residues.

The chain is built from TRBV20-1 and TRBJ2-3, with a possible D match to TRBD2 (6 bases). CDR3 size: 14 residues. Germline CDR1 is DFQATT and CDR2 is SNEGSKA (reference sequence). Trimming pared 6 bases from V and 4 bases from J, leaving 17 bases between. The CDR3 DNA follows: TGCAGTGCCTATTCTAGCGCGAGCCCAGATACGCAGTATTTT. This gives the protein CSAYSSASPDTQYF.

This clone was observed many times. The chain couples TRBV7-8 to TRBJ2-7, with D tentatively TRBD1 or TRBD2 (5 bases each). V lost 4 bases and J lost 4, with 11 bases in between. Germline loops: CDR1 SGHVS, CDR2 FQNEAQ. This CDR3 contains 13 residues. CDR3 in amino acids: CASSSGTLYEQYF. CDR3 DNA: TGTGCCAGCAGCTCCGGGACCCTTTACGAGCAGTACTTC.

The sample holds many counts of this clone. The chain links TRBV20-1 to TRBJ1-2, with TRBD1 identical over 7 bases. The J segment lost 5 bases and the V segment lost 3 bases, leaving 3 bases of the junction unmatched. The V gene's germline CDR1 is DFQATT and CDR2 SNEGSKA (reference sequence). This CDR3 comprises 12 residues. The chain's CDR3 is CSASEGAYGYTF. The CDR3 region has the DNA TGCAGTGCTAGTGAGGGGGCGTATGGCTACACCTTC.

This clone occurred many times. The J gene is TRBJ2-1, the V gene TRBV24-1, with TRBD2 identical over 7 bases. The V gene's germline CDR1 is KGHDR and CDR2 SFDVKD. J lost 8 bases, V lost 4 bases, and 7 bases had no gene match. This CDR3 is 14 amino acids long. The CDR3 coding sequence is TGTGCCACCAGTGACCCGGGACTAAGCGATGAGCAGTTCTTC. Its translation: CATSDPGLSDEQFF.

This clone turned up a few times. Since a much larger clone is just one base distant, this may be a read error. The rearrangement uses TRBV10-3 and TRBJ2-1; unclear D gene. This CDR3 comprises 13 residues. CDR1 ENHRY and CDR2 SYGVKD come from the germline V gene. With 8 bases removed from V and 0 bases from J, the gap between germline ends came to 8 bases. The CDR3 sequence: CAIGCNSYNEQFF. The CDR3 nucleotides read TGTGCCATCGGGTGTAACTCCTACAATGAGCAGTTCTTC.

The CDR3 reads CASSLSTSGYTGELFF. The CDR3 nucleotides are TGCGCCAGCAGCTTGTCAACTAGCGGATACACCGGGGAGCTGTTTTTT. The rearrangement links TRBV5-1 to TRBJ2-2; TRBD2 aligns across 8 bases. The CDR3 runs 16 residues. V shed 1 base and J 3 bases; nucleotides not matched to a gene: 5. The germline CDR1 and CDR2 sequences are SGHRS and YFSETQ.

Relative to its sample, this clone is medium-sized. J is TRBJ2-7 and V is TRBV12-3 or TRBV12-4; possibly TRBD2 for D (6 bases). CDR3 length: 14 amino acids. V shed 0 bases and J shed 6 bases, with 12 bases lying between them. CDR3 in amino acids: CASSLAGGRREQYF. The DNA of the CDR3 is TGTGCCAGCAGTTTAGCGGGGGGTCGGCGCGAGCAGTACTTC.

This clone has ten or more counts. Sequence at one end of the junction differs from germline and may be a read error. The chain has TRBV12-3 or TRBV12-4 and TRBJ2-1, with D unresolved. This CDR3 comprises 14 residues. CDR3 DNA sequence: TGTGCCAGCGGTCCGGGCGCCCCGTACAATGGGCAGTTCTTC. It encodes CASGPGAPYNGQFF.